These T cell receptor beta chains were read from a single sample in a study of control samples from healthy donors and cancer patients. Assay: immunoSEQ multiplex PCR; the TCRdb copy retains only in-frame clones and omits some. The sample shows approximately 150,000 clones, about 95% of them seen only once. Sample: PBMCs. The source of these receptors is a man aged 55 to 70 with colorectal cancer. Both conserved end residues are trimmed from each CDR3. A D gene is named only where the DNA matches it firmly.

TRBD1,TRBV5-1,ASSSHRGQDNSPLH
-,TRBV29-1,SVDGVMNTEAF
TRBD1,TRBV19,ASSGQAPINSYEQY
TRBD2,TRBV19,ASSTQRGNTDTQY
-,TRBV24-1,ATSDGGRRSGELF
TRBD2,TRBV5-4,ASSPAGLAGVEQY
TRBD1,TRBV12-3/TRBV12-4,ATQGASGYT
-,TRBV6-1,ASSEGWVGNEKLF
TRBD1,TRBV12-3/TRBV12-4,ASSQQGANGYT
-,TRBV7-9,ASSHPQERTTEAF
-,TRBV6-5,ASSQRDYGYT
-,TRBV7-9,ASSARDNRQETQY
TRBD1,TRBV23-1,ASSQMGQGPSPLH
-,TRBV19,ASSIGTLYSGNTIY
-,TRBV6-5,AIEYSSYNEQF
TRBD2,TRBV11-2,ASSLDRGGYEQY
-,TRBV7-2,ASSFGVAEAF
TRBD1,TRBV19,ASTRDSNYGYT
-,TRBV6-5,ASSRKGLLNEQF